This entry lists 13 T cell receptor beta chains sequenced from one sample in a study of T cell repertoires in ileal Crohn's disease. The time point denotes: proximal margin of the surgical specimen (macroscopically non-inflamed). This table comes from immunoSEQ multiplex PCR, and its TCRdb copy is limited to in-frame clones, with some not included. The table shows 3,100 or so clones, with roughly 69% occurring only once. Sequenced input: ileal tissue. These receptors were collected from an adult with Crohn's disease.

The rearrangement joins TRBV7-3 to TRBJ2-1; D possibly corresponds to TRBD2 (6 bases). Germline CDR1 reads SGHTA; CDR2 reads FQGTGA. CDR3 size: 15 residues. V was shortened by 7 bases and J by 8 bases, with 21 bases between the two germline ends. The CDR3 region has the DNA TGTGCCAGCACCTCGGGAGCGGGCCTACGGGATGAGCAGTTCTTC. This sequence encodes CASTSGAGLRDEQFF.

V is TRBV4-2 and J is TRBJ2-5, with D unresolved. From germline, CDR1 is LGHNA and CDR2 YNFKEQ. The CDR3 is made up of 14 amino acids. The germline V and J ends were trimmed by 1 base and 4 bases, with 10 bases remaining between them. The CDR3 is CASSQAGSGETQYF. As DNA, the CDR3 is TGTGCCAGCAGCCAAGCGGGTTCGGGAGAGACCCAGTACTTC.

This clone is judged large (0.1 to 1%). The chain joins TRBV30 to TRBJ1-1; D possibly corresponds to TRBD1 (5 bases). This CDR3 contains 12 residues. Trimming took off 5 bases at V and 4 bases at J, with 11 bases between the two ends. Germline-derived CDR1 and CDR2 are GTSNPN and SVGIG (reference sequence). The CDR3 spells CAWLGVGTEAFF. The CDR3 DNA reads TGTGCCTGGCTAGGGGTAGGCACTGAAGCTTTCTTT.

The chain is built from TRBV4-1 and TRBJ1-1; D remains ambiguous. In germline, CDR1 is MGHRA, CDR2 YSYEKL. The CDR3 is 13 residues long. V was trimmed by 1 base and J by 4 bases, leaving 7 bases between them. CDR3 coding DNA: TGCGCCAGCAGCCAAGGGCGGACCACTGAAGCTTTCTTT. This sequence encodes CASSQGRTTEAFF.

V and J are TRBV11-1 and TRBJ2-3; TRBD2 aligns across 8 bases. V lost 3 bases, J lost 2 bases, and 4 bases stayed unmatched. The germline gives CDR1 SGHAT, CDR2 FQDESV (reference sequence). The CDR3 spans 15 residues. CDR3: CASSLGGRTTDTQYF. In DNA form, the CDR3 reads TGTGCCAGCAGCTTGGGCGGGAGGACCACAGATACGCAGTATTTT.

V gene TRBV7-2 combines with J gene TRBJ2-1; D call uncertain. There are 13 residues in the CDR3. Germline values: CDR1 SGHTA, CDR2 FQGNSA. Trimming left V 3 bases short and J 6 bases short, with 9 bases between. The CDR3 spells CASSFDSANEQFF. For the CDR3, the DNA is TGTGCCAGCAGCTTCGACTCCGCCAATGAGCAGTTCTTC.

Only one count was recorded for this clone. This chain joins TRBV6-5 and TRBJ1-4; a weak D match, TRBD1 (6 bases). CDR3 length equals 14 residues. CDR1 and CDR2 from the germline V gene are MNHEY and SVGAGI. V lost 6 bases and J lost 5, with 13 bases in between. The CDR3 is CASSNGQRNEKLFF. The CDR3 DNA is TGTGCCAGCAGCAATGGACAGAGGAATGAAAAACTGTTTTTT.

The rearrangement uses TRBV6-1 and TRBJ1-3, with D unresolved. The CDR3 sequence is 13 residues long. Germline CDR1 reads MNHNS; CDR2 reads SASEGT. Trimming stripped 4 bases from V and 6 bases from J, with 10 bases between. The CDR3 bases are TGTGCCAGCAGTGGGGTGAGTGAAAACACCATATATTTT. It translates to CASSGVSENTIYF.

This clone is labeled as medium-sized. This chain joins TRBV7-2 and TRBJ2-1, with D unclear. CDR1 is SGHTA and CDR2 is FQGNSA in the germline V gene. V lost 5 bases, J lost 5 bases, and 10 bases lay in between. The CDR3 length is 13 residues. CDR3 in amino acids: CASSAWGNNEQFF. CDR3 nucleotides: TGTGCCAGCAGCGCCTGGGGAAACAATGAGCAGTTCTTC.

The chain joins TRBV6-1 to TRBJ1-1; maybe TRBD1 (6 bases). Looked up from germline, CDR1 is MNHNS and CDR2 is SASEGT. Trimming took off 3 bases at V and 4 bases at J, with 18 bases between the two ends. This CDR3 has 16 amino acids. The CDR3 DNA reads TGTGCCAGCAGTGAGCGTGGGGGCGCGAGTAGCACTGAAGCTTTCTTT. This translates into CASSERGGASSTEAFF.

CDR3 DNA sequence: TGTGCCAGCAGCCAAGATCGCAGCGGCGGAAACACCATATATTTT. Its translation is CASSQDRSGGNTIYF. V is TRBV4-2 and J is TRBJ1-3; D call uncertain. Trimming cost V 0 bases and J 4 bases, with 10 bases left between them. The germline CDR1 and CDR2 sequences are LGHNA and YNFKEQ. This CDR3 region has 15 residues.

This clone was seen a single time. CDR3 in DNA: TGTGCCAGCAGCGTAGGAGGGGGTAGGGAAGCTTTCTTT. Protein sequence: CASSVGGGREAFF. The J gene is TRBJ1-1, the V gene TRBV9; tentative D call: TRBD1 (6 bases). The V and J ends lost 0 bases and 8 bases respectively, with 11 bases between them. Germline V gene data show CDR1 as SGDLS and CDR2 as YYNGEE. CDR3 length: 13 residues.

The chain links TRBV2 to TRBJ1-4; D is uncertain. CDR1 is SNHLY, CDR2 FYNNEI, per germline. This CDR3 comprises 13 residues. The ends were cut back, 0 bases at V and 9 bases at J, with 8 bases in the middle. The CDR3, as DNA: TGTGCCAGCAGTGAAGCGGGCCTTCAAAAACTGTTTTTT. It specifies CASSEAGLQKLFF. The variable domain in full, completed from reference TRBV2 and TRBJ1-4, reads EPEVTQTPSHQVTQMGQEVILRCVPISNHLYFYWYRQILGQKVEFLVSFYNNEISEKSEIFDDQFSVERPDGSNFTLKIRSTKLEDSAMYFCASSEAGLQKLFFGSGTQLSVL.